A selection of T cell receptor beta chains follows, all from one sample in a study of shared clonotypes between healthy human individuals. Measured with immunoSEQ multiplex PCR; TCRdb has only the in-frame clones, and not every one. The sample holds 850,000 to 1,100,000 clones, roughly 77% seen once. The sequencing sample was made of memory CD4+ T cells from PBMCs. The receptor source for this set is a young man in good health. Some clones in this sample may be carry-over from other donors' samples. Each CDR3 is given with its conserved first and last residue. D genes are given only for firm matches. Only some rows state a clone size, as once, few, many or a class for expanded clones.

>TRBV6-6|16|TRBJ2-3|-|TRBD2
CASSPTGTSGTDTQYF
TGTGCCAGCAGTCCCACCGGGACTAGCGGCACAGATACGCAGTATTTT
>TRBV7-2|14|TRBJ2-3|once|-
CASSPGLLTDTQYF
TGTGCCAGCAGCCCAGGACTGCTCACAGATACGCAGTATTTT
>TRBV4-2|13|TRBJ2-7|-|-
CASSQEAAREQYF
TGTGCCAGCAGCCAAGAAGCTGCTAGGGAGCAGTACTTC
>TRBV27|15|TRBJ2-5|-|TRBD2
CASNLAGGAGETQYF
TGTGCCAGCAATCTAGCGGGAGGGGCGGGGGAGACCCAGTACTTC
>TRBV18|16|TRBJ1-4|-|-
CASSVVTASTNEKLFF
TGTGCCAGCTCTGTCGTGACAGCTTCAACTAATGAAAAACTGTTTTTT
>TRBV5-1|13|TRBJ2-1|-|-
CASSPTYMGGQFF
TGCGCCAGCAGCCCTACTTATATGGGTGGGCAGTTCTTC
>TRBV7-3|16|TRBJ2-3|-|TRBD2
CASSKLAGGGTDTQYF
TGTGCCAGCAGCAAATTAGCGGGAGGCGGGACAGATACGCAGTATTTT
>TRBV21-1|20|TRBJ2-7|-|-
CASSSPGGRRRPKAPYEQYF
TGTGCCAGCAGCAGCCCGGGGGGTAGGCGCCGGCCCAAGGCCCCCTACGAGCAGTACTTC
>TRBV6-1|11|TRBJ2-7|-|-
CASSAHDLLYF
TGTGCCAGCAGTGCTCATGACCTTCTGTACTTC
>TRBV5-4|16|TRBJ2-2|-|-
CASSSSGTPNTGELFF
TGTGCCAGCAGCTCGTCCGGGACTCCGAACACCGGGGAGCTGTTTTTT
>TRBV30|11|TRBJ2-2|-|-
CAWVPTGELFF
TGTGCCTGGGTTCCTACCGGGGAGCTGTTTTTT
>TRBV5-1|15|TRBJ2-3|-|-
CASSLEEGNTDTQYF
TGCGCCAGCAGCTTGGAGGAGGGGAACACAGATACGCAGTATTTT
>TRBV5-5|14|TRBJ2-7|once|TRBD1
CASSSKGTDEEQYF
TGTGCCAGCAGCTCCAAAGGGACAGACGAAGAGCAGTACTTC
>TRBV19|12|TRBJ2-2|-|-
CASSRLPGELFF
TGTGCCAGTAGTAGGTTGCCCGGGGAGCTGTTTTTT
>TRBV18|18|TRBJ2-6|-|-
CASSPSGSASSGANVLTF
TGTGCCAGCTCACCCTCGGGCTCGGCATCCTCTGGGGCCAACGTCCTGACTTTC
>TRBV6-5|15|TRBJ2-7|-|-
CASSYRWQAAYEQYF
TGTGCCAGCAGTTACAGGTGGCAGGCTGCGTACGAGCAGTACTTC
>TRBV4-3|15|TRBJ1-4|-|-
CASSRLGPEKEKLFF
TGCGCCAGCAGCCGACTCGGACCGGAGAAGGAAAAACTGTTTTTT
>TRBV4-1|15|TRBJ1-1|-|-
CASSPGRQGYTEAFF
TGCGCCAGCAGCCCCGGGCGCCAGGGTTATACTGAAGCTTTCTTT
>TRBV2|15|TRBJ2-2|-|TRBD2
CASNGKGGPAGELFF
TGTGCCAGCAACGGGAAGGGAGGGCCCGCCGGGGAGCTGTTTTTT
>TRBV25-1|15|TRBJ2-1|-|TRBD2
CASSEPGLEYNEQFF
TGTGCCAGCTCGGAACCGGGACTAGAATACAATGAGCAGTTCTTC
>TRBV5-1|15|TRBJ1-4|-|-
CASSSIRGRGEKLFF
TGCGCCAGCAGCTCCATCAGGGGTCGTGGTGAAAAACTGTTTTTT
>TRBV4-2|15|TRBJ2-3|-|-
CASSQFLGPTDTQYF
TGTGCCAGCAGCCAATTCCTGGGACCCACAGATACGCAGTATTTT
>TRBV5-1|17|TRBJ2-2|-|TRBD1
CASSLTPTGNVDGELFF
TGCGCCAGCAGCTTAACCCCGACAGGGAACGTCGACGGGGAGCTGTTTTTT
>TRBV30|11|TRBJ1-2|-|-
CAWSTGYGYTF
TGTGCCTGGAGTACGGGCTATGGCTACACCTTC
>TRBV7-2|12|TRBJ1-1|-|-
CASSLVSAEAFF
TGTGCCAGCAGCTTAGTCTCGGCTGAAGCTTTCTTT
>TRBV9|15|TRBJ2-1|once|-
CASSKTRLGSVEQFF
TGTGCCAGCAGCAAGACCCGACTAGGCTCGGTGGAGCAGTTCTTC
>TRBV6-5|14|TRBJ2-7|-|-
CASSYWVTFEEQYF
TGTGCCAGCAGTTACTGGGTTACCTTTGAGGAGCAGTACTTC
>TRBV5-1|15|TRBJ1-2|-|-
CASSLAGREGYGYTF
TGCGCCAGCAGCTTGGCCGGCAGGGAAGGCTATGGCTACACCTTC
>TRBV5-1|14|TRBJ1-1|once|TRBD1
CASSRTGGSTEAFF
TGCGCCAGCAGCCGGACAGGGGGGAGCACTGAAGCTTTCTTT
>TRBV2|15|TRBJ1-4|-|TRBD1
CASSELDRGDEKLFF
TGTGCCAGCAGTGAGCTAGACAGGGGGGATGAAAAACTGTTTTTT
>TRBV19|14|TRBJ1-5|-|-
CASSSIYSNQPQHF
TGTGCCAGTAGTTCAATCTATAGCAATCAGCCCCAGCATTTT
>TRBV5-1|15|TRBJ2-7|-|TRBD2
CASSLSGRGSYEQYF
TGCGCCAGCAGCTTGAGCGGGAGGGGGTCCTACGAGCAGTACTTC
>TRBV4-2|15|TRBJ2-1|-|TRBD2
CASSRGASGSYEQFF
TGTGCCAGCAGCCGCGGGGCTAGCGGGAGTTATGAGCAGTTCTTC
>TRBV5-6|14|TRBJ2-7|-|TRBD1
CASNRDRGGGEQYF
TGTGCCAGCAACAGAGACAGGGGTGGTGGAGAGCAGTACTTC
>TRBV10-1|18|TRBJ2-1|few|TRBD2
CASSESEVGGRALCEQFF
TGCGCCAGCAGTGAGTCGGAAGTTGGCGGGAGGGCCCTATGTGAGCAGTTCTTC
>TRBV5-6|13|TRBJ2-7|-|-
CASSQSGSYEQYF
TGTGCCAGCAGCCAGAGTGGCTCCTACGAGCAGTACTTC
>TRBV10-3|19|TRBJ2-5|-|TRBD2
CAISDSSRALTGGGETQYF
TGTGCCATCAGTGATAGTTCGCGGGCTCTTACGGGGGGAGGAGAGACCCAGTACTTC
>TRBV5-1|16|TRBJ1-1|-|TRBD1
CASSLEGQGARAEAFF
TGCGCCAGCAGCTTGGAGGGACAGGGGGCCCGGGCTGAAGCTTTCTTT
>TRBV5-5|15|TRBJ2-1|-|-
CASAPVPPVYNEQFF
TGTGCCAGCGCCCCGGTACCCCCAGTATACAATGAGCAGTTCTTC
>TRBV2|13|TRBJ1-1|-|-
CASTSSSNTEAFF
TGTGCCAGCACCTCCAGCTCGAACACTGAAGCTTTCTTT
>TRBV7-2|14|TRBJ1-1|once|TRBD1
CASSPFYRGTEAFF
TGTGCCAGCAGCCCCTTCTACAGGGGCACTGAAGCTTTCTTT
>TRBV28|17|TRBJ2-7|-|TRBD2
CASSLQFETGRRGEQYF
TGTGCCAGCAGTTTACAGTTTGAGACCGGGAGGCGGGGCGAGCAGTACTTC
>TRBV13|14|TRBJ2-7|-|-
CASSIRAADYEQYF
TGTGCCAGCAGCATCCGGGCAGCTGACTACGAGCAGTACTTC
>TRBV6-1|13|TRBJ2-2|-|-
CASKGGVAGELFF
TGTGCCAGCAAGGGCGGGGTGGCCGGGGAGCTGTTTTTT
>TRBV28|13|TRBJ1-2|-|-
CASSLSVDYGYTF
TGTGCCAGCAGTTTATCCGTGGACTATGGCTACACCTTC
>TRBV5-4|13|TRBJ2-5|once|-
CASSQGGQETQYF
TGTGCCAGCAGCCAGGGGGGCCAAGAGACCCAGTACTTC
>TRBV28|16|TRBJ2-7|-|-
CASSPPIAYRVNEQYF
TGTGCCAGCAGTCCCCCTATTGCGTATAGGGTGAACGAGCAGTACTTC
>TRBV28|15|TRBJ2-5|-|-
CASSSPGRGTETQYF
TGTGCCAGCAGCTCTCCCGGAAGGGGCACAGAGACCCAGTACTTC